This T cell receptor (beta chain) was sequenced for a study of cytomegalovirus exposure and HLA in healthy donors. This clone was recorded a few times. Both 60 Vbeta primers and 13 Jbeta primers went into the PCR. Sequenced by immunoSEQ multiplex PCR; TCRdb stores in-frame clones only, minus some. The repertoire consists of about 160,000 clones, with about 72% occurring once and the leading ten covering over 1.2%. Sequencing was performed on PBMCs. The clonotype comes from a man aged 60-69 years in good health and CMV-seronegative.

The CDR3 nucleotides are TGTGCCAGCAATATTGACAGGGGGCGTGGGGGCTACACCTTC. Residues: CASNIDRGRGGYTF. This chain connects TRBV2 to TRBJ1-2; 10 positions match TRBD1. Germline V lookup: CDR1 SNHLY, CDR2 FYNNEI. CDR3 length equals 14 residues. Losses at the gene ends were 7 bases for V and 8 bases for J; bases not matched to a gene: 10.